The rows below give T cell receptor beta chains drawn from one sample of a study of T cell responses to AZD1222 COVID-19 vaccine. Clones were sequenced by immunoSEQ multiplex PCR, and TCRdb holds only the in-frame ones, with some missing. The sample carries about 140,000 clones, roughly nine tenths recorded once. Sequencing used peripheral blood, obtained 28 days after the second AZD1222 dose. These TCRs come from an adult who received the AZD1222 COVID-19 vaccine. The CDR3 runs from the conserved cysteine through the conserved F or W. A D gene is named only where the DNA matches it firmly. Expanded clones are given a class, and other clones once, few, many or no size at all.

TRBV5-6	-	-	TRBJ2-7	TGTGCCAGCAGCACCGGGTCTCCGTACGAGCAGTACTTC	CASSTGSPYEQYF
TRBV28	-	TRBD1	TRBJ2-1	TGTGCCAGCACCCCAGCAGGGGGCAGCTCCTACAATGAGCAGTTCTTC	CASTPAGGSSYNEQFF
TRBV7-2	-	-	TRBJ1-2	TGTGCCAGCAGCTTGGGCCTTGGCTGGGGCTACACCTTC	CASSLGLGWGYTF
TRBV24-1	-	TRBD2	TRBJ2-3	TGTGCCACCAGTGATCCAAATGCCGGGACTAGCGGGAGAACAGATACGCAGTATTTT	CATSDPNAGTSGRTDTQYF
TRBV11-1	-	TRBD2	TRBJ2-1	TGTGCCAGCACTCGGCGGGGGGAGTACAATGAGCAGTTCTTC	CASTRRGEYNEQFF
TRBV5-1	-	TRBD1	TRBJ2-7	TGCGCCAGCAGCGTAGTACAGGGGCAGTACGAGCAGTACTTC	CASSVVQGQYEQYF
TRBV7-8	-	-	TRBJ1-1	TGTGCCAGCAGCTTAGTCGGTAACCAGGGGTGGGACACTGAAGCTTTCTTT	CASSLVGNQGWDTEAFF
TRBV6-2/TRBV6-3	-	-	TRBJ2-7	TGTGCCAGCAGTTACTCGACGAACTACGAGCAGTACTTC	CASSYSTNYEQYF
TRBV2	-	TRBD1	TRBJ1-5	TGTGCCAGCAGGCAAGACAGGGAAAGGGCCCAGCATTTT	CASRQDRERAQHF
TRBV5-5	few	-	TRBJ2-6	TGTGCCAGCAGCTTGTCAGGCTCTGGGGCCAACGTCCTGACTTTC	CASSLSGSGANVLTF
TRBV3-1/TRBV3-2	-	-	TRBJ2-5	TGTGCCAGCAGCCAAGCTGCACAGGGTCGAGAGACCCAGTACTTC	CASSQAAQGRETQYF
TRBV10-1	-	-	TRBJ2-2	TGCGCCAGCAGGTGGGCAGGCCAAGGGACCGGGGAGCTGTTTTTT	CASRWAGQGTGELFF
TRBV7-8	few	-	TRBJ1-5	TGTGCCAGCAGCTTAATGAAGTTCAATCAGCCCCAGCATTTT	CASSLMKFNQPQHF
TRBV6-2/TRBV6-3	-	TRBD1	TRBJ2-5	TGTGCCAGCAGTCAACAGGGGGTCTATGAAAAGTCGTACTTC	CASSQQGVYEKSYF
TRBV7-2	-	TRBD2	TRBJ2-3	TGTGCCAGCAACCGGGGGCGGGGGGCATATACGCAGTATTTT	CASNRGRGAYTQYF
TRBV18	-	-	TRBJ2-5	TGTGCCAGCTCACCGACGCTGGAGACCCAGTACTTC	CASSPTLETQYF
TRBV9	-	-	TRBJ2-7	TGTGCCAGCAGCCCCGGGGGGGGACAGTACTACGAGCAGTACTTC	CASSPGGGQYYEQYF
TRBV27	-	-	TRBJ1-1	TGTGCCAGCAGTCCCCTCTCTTCCAGGGAAGGCACTGAAGCTTTCTTT	CASSPLSSREGTEAFF
TRBV7-2	-	-	TRBJ1-1	TGTGCCAGCAGCTTAGTCCGCGGCATGAACACTGAAGCTTTCTTT	CASSLVRGMNTEAFF
TRBV6-6	-	-	TRBJ1-2	TGTGCCAGCAGTTACTCGACAGCGCCCTCGCACTATGGCTACACCTTC	CASSYSTAPSHYGYTF
TRBV6-5	-	-	TRBJ2-5	TGTGCCAGCAGCCTCCTCGGATTTTCCCAAGAGACCCAGTACTTC	CASSLLGFSQETQYF
TRBV19	-	-	TRBJ1-5	TGTGCCAGTAGTATCATGGGAAAAAGCAATCAGCCCCAGCATTTT	CASSIMGKSNQPQHF
TRBV2	-	-	TRBJ2-7	TGTGCCAGCAGTGGATATTCCTACGAGCAGTACTTC	CASSGYSYEQYF
TRBV7-2	-	TRBD2	TRBJ2-7	TGTGCCAGCAGCTTTTCGAGCGGGAGCTACGAGCAGTACTTC	CASSFSSGSYEQYF
TRBV19	-	-	TRBJ2-1	TGTGCCAGTACTAAGGGGCCCGCAGGAATCCATGAGCAGTTCTTC	CASTKGPAGIHEQFF
TRBV7-7	-	TRBD1	TRBJ2-2	TGTGCCAGCAGCTTCGGGACAGCCACCGGGGAGCTGTTTTTT	CASSFGTATGELFF
TRBV10-3	-	TRBD1	TRBJ1-2	TGTGCCATCAGTGAGTCGAAGACAGGGCCATGGGGCTACACCTTC	CAISESKTGPWGYTF
TRBV9	-	-	TRBJ2-7	TGTGCCAGCAGCATTAAGGGTTCCAGCTCCTACGAGCAGTACTTC	CASSIKGSSSYEQYF
TRBV21-1	once	-	TRBJ2-4	TGTGCCAGCAGCAACGGACTAGCGGGAGGGCTGGCCAAAAACATTCAGTACTTC	CASSNGLAGGLAKNIQYF
TRBV29-1	-	-	TRBJ1-4	TGCAGCGTTGCTGGGCTTAATGAAAAACTGTTTTTT	CSVAGLNEKLFF
TRBV4-1	-	-	TRBJ1-3	TGCGCCAGCAGCCAAGTTGGGGGGGTCCGATCTGGAAACACCATATATTTT	CASSQVGGVRSGNTIYF
TRBV20-1	-	-	TRBJ1-1	TGCAGTGCTAGTCTTAACACTGAAGCTTTCTTT	CSASLNTEAFF
TRBV5-6	-	TRBD1	TRBJ2-5	TGTGCCAGCAGGGACAGGGGGGGTGAGACCCAGTACTTC	CASRDRGGETQYF
TRBV6-5	-	TRBD1	TRBJ2-7	TGTGCCAGCAGTCCTAGGACAGGGCCCTACGAGCAGTACTTC	CASSPRTGPYEQYF
TRBV5-4	-	-	TRBJ2-1	TGTGCCAGCAGCATACAGGGTGTTTTTAGGAATGAGCAGTTCTTC	CASSIQGVFRNEQFF
TRBV4-2	-	-	TRBJ1-1	TGTGCCAGCAGCCAAGATCGGGGGGGTGGGATCACTGAAGCTTTCTTT	CASSQDRGGGITEAFF
TRBV7-2	-	-	TRBJ1-5	TGTGCCAGCAGCCCACACGGTCAGGGAGGCAATCAGCCCCAGCATTTT	CASSPHGQGGNQPQHF
TRBV5-1	-	-	TRBJ2-1	TGCGCCAGCAGCTTGAGGCAGGCCAGCTCCTACAATGAGCAGTTCTTC	CASSLRQASSYNEQFF
TRBV2	-	-	TRBJ1-4	TGTGCCAGCAGTTTACTTCCAACAACTAATGAAAAACTGTTTTTT	CASSLLPTTNEKLFF
TRBV6-1	-	-	TRBJ2-3	TGTGCCAGCAGTGAAGCAGGTCCCACTACAGATACGCAGTATTTT	CASSEAGPTTDTQYF
TRBV29-1	-	-	TRBJ2-5	TGCAGCGTTGTCGGGGGCGTGGAGACCCAGTACTTC	CSVVGGVETQYF
TRBV2	-	-	TRBJ1-2	TGTGCCAGCAGTGCCGTGACAGGCCTCTATGGCTACACCTTC	CASSAVTGLYGYTF
TRBV24-1	-	-	TRBJ2-5	TGTGCCACCAGTGACCCGGACGTAACTAAGGTAGAGACCCAGTACTTC	CATSDPDVTKVETQYF
TRBV24-1	once	-	TRBJ2-3	TGTGCCACCAGTGATCCAGGGACTTCCAGCACAGATACGCAGTATTTT	CATSDPGTSSTDTQYF
TRBV19	-	-	TRBJ1-1	TGTGCCAGTAGTATAGTTGCAGGGGCGGACACTGAAGCTTTCTTT	CASSIVAGADTEAFF
TRBV7-8	-	-	TRBJ1-2	TGTGCCAGCAGCCCGGAAGACGGAACTAACTATGGCTACACCTTC	CASSPEDGTNYGYTF
TRBV29-1	-	TRBD1	TRBJ2-5	TGCAGCGTTGATAGGGTCCAGGGGGCTTTAGGGGCAGAGACCCAGTACTTC	CSVDRVQGALGAETQYF
TRBV5-1	-	-	TRBJ2-7	TGCGCCAGCAGCCGTACGGTCGGCGGGCCGAGCTCCTACGAGCAGTACTTC	CASSRTVGGPSSYEQYF
TRBV3-1/TRBV3-2	-	TRBD2	TRBJ2-1	TGTGCCAGCAGCCATACGGGGAGGGCCTACAATGAGCAGTTCTTC	CASSHTGRAYNEQFF
TRBV7-2	-	TRBD2	TRBJ2-3	TGTGCCAGCAGCGCGGGACTAGCGGGAGCGGGGTCTACGCAGTATTTT	CASSAGLAGAGSTQYF